This T cell receptor (beta chain) was recovered during a study of T cells in Graves' hyperthyroidism and ophthalmopathy. Notes on the study in general: Ophthalmopathy, which appeared later, was predicted by the model a median about 6 months before onset. From stable hyperthyroidism, ophthalmopathy was set apart by a 13 V-J model.

Comments on this clonotype: Its antigen is not identified.

J lost 3 bases, V lost 8 bases, and 11 bases had no gene match. CDR1 is MNHEY and CDR2 is SVGAGI in the germline V gene. This CDR3 has 15 amino acids. RNA transcripts yielded amplified TCR beta CDR3 regions. Primed by the HTBI set, a first-round RT-PCR was run on the TCR CDR3. TCRdb ran MiXCR on the multiplex PCR reads and lists one entry per CDR3 protein. The repertoire holds 480,000 or so distinct CDR3 sequences, with 46% as singletons. Patients showing uncontrolled infection, other autoimmune disease, pregnancy or lactation were ineligible. Based on clinical symptoms, serum thyroxine and TRAb, thyroid ultrasound and orbital computed tomography, diagnoses were reached.

This clonotype originated in an adult woman with Graves' disease, either hyperthyroidism or ophthalmopathy (not recorded which). The chain has TRBV6-5 and TRBJ2-7, with TRBD2 identical over 9 bases. Sequencing input: peripheral blood or thyroid tissue (not recorded which). The CDR3 loop is CASRLVSSGIYEQYF. CDR3 in DNA: TGTGCCAGCCGCCTTGTCTCTAGCGGGATCTACGAGCAGTACTTC.